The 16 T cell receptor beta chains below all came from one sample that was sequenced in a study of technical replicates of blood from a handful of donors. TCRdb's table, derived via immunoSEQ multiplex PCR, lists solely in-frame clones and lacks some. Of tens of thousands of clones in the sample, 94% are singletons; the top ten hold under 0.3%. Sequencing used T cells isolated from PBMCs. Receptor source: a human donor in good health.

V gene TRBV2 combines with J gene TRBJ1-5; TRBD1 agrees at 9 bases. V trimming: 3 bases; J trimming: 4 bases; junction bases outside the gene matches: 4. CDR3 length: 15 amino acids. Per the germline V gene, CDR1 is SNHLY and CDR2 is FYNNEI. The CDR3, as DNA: TGTGCCAGCAGTGACGCGGGACAGGGTAATCAGCCCCAGCATTTT. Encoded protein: CASSDAGQGNQPQHF.

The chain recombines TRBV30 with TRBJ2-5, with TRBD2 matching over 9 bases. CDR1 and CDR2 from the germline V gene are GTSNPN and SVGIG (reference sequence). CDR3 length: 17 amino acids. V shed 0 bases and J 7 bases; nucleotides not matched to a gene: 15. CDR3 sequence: CAWSVGLSGGPKGTQYF. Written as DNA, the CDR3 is TGTGCCTGGAGTGTCGGACTCAGCGGGGGGCCAAAAGGGACCCAGTACTTC.

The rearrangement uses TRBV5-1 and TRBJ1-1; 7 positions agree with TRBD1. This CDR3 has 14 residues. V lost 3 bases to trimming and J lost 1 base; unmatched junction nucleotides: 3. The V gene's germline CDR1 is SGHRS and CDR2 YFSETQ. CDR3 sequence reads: CASSSRDRNTEAFF. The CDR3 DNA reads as TGCGCCAGCAGCTCCCGGGACAGGAACACTGAAGCTTTCTTT.

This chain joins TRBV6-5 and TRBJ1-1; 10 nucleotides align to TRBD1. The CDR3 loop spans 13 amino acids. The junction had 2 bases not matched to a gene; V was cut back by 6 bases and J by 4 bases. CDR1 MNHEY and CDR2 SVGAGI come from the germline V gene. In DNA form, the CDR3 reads TGTGCCAGCAGGCGGACAGGGGGCACTGAAGCTTTCTTT. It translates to CASRRTGGTEAFF.

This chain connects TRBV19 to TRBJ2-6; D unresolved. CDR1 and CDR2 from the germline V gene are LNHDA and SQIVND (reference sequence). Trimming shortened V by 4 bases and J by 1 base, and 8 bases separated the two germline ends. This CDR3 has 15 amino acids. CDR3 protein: CASSTQASGANVLTF. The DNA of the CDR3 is TGTGCCAGTAGTACCCAGGCTTCTGGGGCCAACGTCCTGACTTTC.

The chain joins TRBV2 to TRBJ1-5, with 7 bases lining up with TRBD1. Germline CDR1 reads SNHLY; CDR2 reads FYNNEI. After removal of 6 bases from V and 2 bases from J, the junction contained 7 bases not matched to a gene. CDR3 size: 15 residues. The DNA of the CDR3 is TGTGCCAGCAGCGGGACAGTTAATCGCAATCAGCCCCAGCATTTT. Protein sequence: CASSGTVNRNQPQHF. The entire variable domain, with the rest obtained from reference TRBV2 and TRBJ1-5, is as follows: EPEVTQTPSHQVTQMGQEVILRCVPISNHLYFYWYRQILGQKVEFLVSFYNNEISEKSEIFDDQFSVERPDGSNFTLKIRSTKLEDSAMYFCASSGTVNRNQPQHFGDGTRLSIL.

CDR3 nucleotide sequence: TGTGCCAGCAGCGTAGAGGGGAACAGGGCGAACACCGGGGAGCTGTTTTTT. It yields the protein CASSVEGNRANTGELFF. The chain employs TRBV9 and TRBJ2-2, with D possibly TRBD1 on 6 matching bases. Germline V gene sequence: CDR1 SGDLS, CDR2 YYNGEE. The CDR3 has 17 amino acids. V was cut by 0 bases and J by 0 bases, with 12 bases left in between.

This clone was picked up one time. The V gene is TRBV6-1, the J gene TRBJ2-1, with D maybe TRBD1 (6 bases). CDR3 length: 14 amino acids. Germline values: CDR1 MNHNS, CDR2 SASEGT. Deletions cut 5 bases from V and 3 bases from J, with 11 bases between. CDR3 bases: TGTGCCAGCAGTCTGGACAGTAACTACAATGAGCAGTTCTTC. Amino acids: CASSLDSNYNEQFF.

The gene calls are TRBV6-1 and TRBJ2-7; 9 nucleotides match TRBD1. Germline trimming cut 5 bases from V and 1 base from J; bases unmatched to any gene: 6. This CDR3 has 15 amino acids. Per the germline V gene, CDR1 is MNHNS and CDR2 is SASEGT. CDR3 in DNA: TGTGCCAGCAGTTCTACGGACAGGGGATCCTACGAGCAGTACTTC. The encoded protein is CASSSTDRGSYEQYF.

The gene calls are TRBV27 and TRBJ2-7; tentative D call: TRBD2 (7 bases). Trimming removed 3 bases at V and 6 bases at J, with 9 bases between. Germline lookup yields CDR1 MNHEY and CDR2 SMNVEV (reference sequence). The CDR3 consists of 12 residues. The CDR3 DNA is TGTGCCAGCAGTTTGGGGGGGGCCGAGCAGTACTTC. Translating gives CASSLGGAEQYF.

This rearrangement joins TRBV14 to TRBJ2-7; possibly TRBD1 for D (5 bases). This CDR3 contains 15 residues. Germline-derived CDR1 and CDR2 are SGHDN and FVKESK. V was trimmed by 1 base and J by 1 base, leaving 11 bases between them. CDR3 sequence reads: CASSQGRTISYEQYF. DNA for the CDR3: TGTGCCAGCAGCCAAGGCAGGACAATATCCTACGAGCAGTACTTC.

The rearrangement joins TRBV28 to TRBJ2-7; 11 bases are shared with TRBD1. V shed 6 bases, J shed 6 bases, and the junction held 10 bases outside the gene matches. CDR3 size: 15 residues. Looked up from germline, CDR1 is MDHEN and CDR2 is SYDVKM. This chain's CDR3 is CASSISTGTGGEQYF. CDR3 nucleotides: TGTGCCAGCAGCATTTCAACCGGGACAGGGGGCGAGCAGTACTTC.

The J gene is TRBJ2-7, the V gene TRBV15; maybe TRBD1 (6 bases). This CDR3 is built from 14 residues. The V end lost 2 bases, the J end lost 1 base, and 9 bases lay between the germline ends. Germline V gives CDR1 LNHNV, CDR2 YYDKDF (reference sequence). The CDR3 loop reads CATSRRTESYEQYF. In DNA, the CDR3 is TGTGCCACCAGCAGAAGGACAGAGTCCTACGAGCAGTACTTC.

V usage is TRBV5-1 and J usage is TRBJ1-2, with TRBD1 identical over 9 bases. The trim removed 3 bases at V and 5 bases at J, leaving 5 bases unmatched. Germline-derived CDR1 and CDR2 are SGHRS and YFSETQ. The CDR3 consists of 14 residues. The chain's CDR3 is CASSSPGTGYGYTF. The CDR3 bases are TGCGCCAGCAGCTCACCCGGGACAGGGTATGGCTACACCTTC.

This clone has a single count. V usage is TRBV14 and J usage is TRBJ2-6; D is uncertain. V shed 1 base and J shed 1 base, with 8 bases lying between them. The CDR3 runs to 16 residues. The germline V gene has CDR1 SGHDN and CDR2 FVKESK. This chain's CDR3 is CASSQGLASGANVLTF. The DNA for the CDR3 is TGTGCCAGCAGCCAAGGTTTAGCTTCTGGGGCCAACGTCCTGACTTTC. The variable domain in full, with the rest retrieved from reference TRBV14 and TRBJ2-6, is EAGVTQFPSHSVIEKGQTVTLRCDPISGHDNLYWYRRVMGKEIKFLLHFVKESKQDESGMPNNRFLAERTGGTYSTLKVQPAELEDSGVYFCASSQGLASGANVLTFGAGSRLTVL.

The DNA of the CDR3 is TGTGCCAGCAGACCAGACAGGGGTTGGAATGAGCAGTTCTTC. Residues: CASRPDRGWNEQFF. This chain joins TRBV6-5 and TRBJ2-1, with 8 bases aligning to TRBD1. The germline V gene encodes CDR1 MNHEY and CDR2 SVGAGI. The trim removed 6 bases at V and 7 bases at J, leaving 8 bases unmatched. This CDR3 is 14 amino acids long.